A selection of T cell receptor beta chains follows, all from one sample in a study of T cell responses to AZD1222 COVID-19 vaccine. Measured with immunoSEQ multiplex PCR; TCRdb has only the in-frame clones, and not every one. Of around 160,000 clones detected, roughly 88% appear once; the ten largest clones hold roughly 16%. This sample comprised peripheral blood, obtained on day 0 of AZD1222 vaccination. These receptor sequences come from an adult in good health. Both conserved end residues are part of each CDR3. A D gene is named only where the DNA matches it firmly. Clone size is stated in some rows and not others, as once, few, many or a class when expanded.

v_call,d_call,clone_size,j_call,cdr3_aa,cdr3_nt
TRBV7-6,.,.,TRBJ2-6,CASSPGRFSGANVLTF,TGTGCCAGCAGCCCGGGACGTTTCTCTGGGGCCAACGTCCTGACTTTC
TRBV7-2,TRBD1,.,TRBJ2-7,CASSTRTGSEQYF,TGTGCCAGCAGCACTCGGACAGGGTCCGAGCAGTACTTC
TRBV28,.,.,TRBJ2-1,CASSLGISSYNEQFF,TGTGCCAGCAGTTTAGGCATTAGCTCCTACAATGAGCAGTTCTTC
TRBV5-1,TRBD2,.,TRBJ2-5,CASSLTAAGTSGETQYF,TGCGCCAGCAGCCTAACCGCTGCCGGGACTAGTGGGGAGACCCAGTACTTC
TRBV7-8,.,.,TRBJ1-1,CASSFSFPENTEAFF,TGTGCCAGCAGCTTCAGTTTCCCCGAGAACACTGAAGCTTTCTTT
TRBV18,.,.,TRBJ1-2,CASSPGGRTSPGYTF,TGTGCCAGCTCACCCGGCGGCAGGACTTCTCCTGGCTACACCTTC
TRBV2,TRBD2,once,TRBJ2-5,CASRLGLAGGAETQYF,TGTGCCAGCAGGCTAGGACTAGCGGGGGGAGCAGAGACCCAGTACTTC
TRBV7-2,TRBD2,.,TRBJ2-5,CASSLAGLERETQYF,TGTGCCAGCAGCTTAGCTGGACTAGAGAGAGAGACCCAGTACTTC
TRBV10-3,TRBD2,once,TRBJ2-1,CAISDPTSGGAGEQFF,TGTGCCATCAGTGACCCGACTAGCGGGGGGGCAGGTGAGCAGTTCTTC
TRBV3-1/TRBV3-2,.,.,TRBJ1-1,CASMVGNTEAFF,TGTGCCAGCATGGTCGGGAACACTGAAGCTTTCTTT
TRBV19,.,.,TRBJ1-5,CASSRQVNQPQHF,TGTGCCAGTAGTAGACAGGTTAATCAGCCCCAGCATTTT
TRBV11-2,.,.,TRBJ2-1,CASSSWSSQGNEQFF,TGTGCCAGCAGCTCCTGGAGTAGCCAAGGAAATGAGCAGTTCTTC
TRBV29-1,TRBD2,.,TRBJ2-1,CSVDTSGGGVF,TGCAGCGTTGACACGAGCGGGGGGGGAGTCTTC
TRBV7-3,.,once,TRBJ1-6,CASSLRGSHESSYNSPLHF,TGTGCCAGCAGCTTAAGGGGGTCCCACGAGAGCTCCTATAATTCACCCCTCCACTTT
TRBV7-3,TRBD1,.,TRBJ1-1,CASSPRDRAEAFF,TGTGCCAGCAGCCCCCGGGACAGGGCTGAAGCTTTCTTT
TRBV7-2,.,once,TRBJ2-2,CASSLAGGPNTGELFF,TGTGCCAGCAGCTTAGCGGGGGGGCCCAACACCGGGGAGCTGTTTTTT
TRBV18,.,once,TRBJ2-2,CASSPPALNTGELFF,TGTGCCAGCTCACCACCTGCGCTAAACACCGGGGAGCTGTTTTTT
TRBV18,TRBD2,.,TRBJ2-5,CASSRLAGAQETQYF,TGTGCCAGCTCACGGTTAGCGGGGGCCCAAGAGACCCAGTACTTC
TRBV29-1,.,.,TRBJ1-2,CSVLANYGYTF,TGCAGCGTCCTAGCCAACTATGGCTACACCTTC
TRBV10-1,.,.,TRBJ1-5,CASSEVPDSHQPQHF,TGCGCCAGCAGTGAGGTACCGGACAGTCATCAGCCCCAGCATTTT
TRBV5-5,.,.,TRBJ2-2,CASSPQNLIVSGELFF,TGTGCCAGCAGCCCCCAAAACCTGATTGTGTCCGGGGAGCTGTTTTTT
TRBV18,TRBD2,.,TRBJ2-2,CASSPSGGTGELFF,TGTGCCAGCTCACCATCGGGAGGGACCGGGGAGCTGTTTTTT
TRBV5-4,.,.,TRBJ1-1,CASSSRVAGNTEAFF,TGTGCCAGCAGCTCCCGGGTCGCGGGGAACACTGAAGCTTTCTTT
TRBV7-8,.,.,TRBJ1-1,CASSPRDWNTEAFF,TGTGCCAGCAGCCCAAGGGATTGGAACACTGAAGCTTTCTTT
TRBV3-1/TRBV3-2,.,.,TRBJ2-3,CASSLEGALERYF,TGTGCCAGCAGCCTCGAAGGGGCCCTCGAACGGTATTTT
TRBV5-4,.,.,TRBJ2-1,CASNPALRAEEQFF,TGTGCCAGCAATCCTGCCCTCCGGGCCGAAGAGCAGTTCTTC
TRBV6-5,.,.,TRBJ2-1,CASLSGSGYNEQFF,TGTGCCAGCTTATCGGGGTCAGGTTACAATGAGCAGTTCTTC
TRBV15,.,.,TRBJ2-1,CATSSLGTGSSYNEQFF,TGTGCCACCAGCAGCCTAGGGACGGGAAGCTCCTACAATGAGCAGTTCTTC
TRBV30,.,.,TRBJ1-5,CAWSVLVGSNQPQHF,TGTGCCTGGAGTGTACTAGTGGGGAGCAATCAGCCCCAGCATTTT
TRBV7-3,.,few,TRBJ1-1,CASSADTGRNTEAFF,TGTGCCAGCAGCGCTGATACAGGACGCAACACTGAAGCTTTCTTT
TRBV5-1,TRBD1,.,TRBJ2-5,CASSLGTGEETQYF,TGCGCCAGCAGCTTGGGGACAGGGGAGGAGACCCAGTACTTC
TRBV28,TRBD1,.,TRBJ1-1,CASSLGHRGTEAFF,TGTGCCAGCAGTTTGGGTCACAGGGGGACTGAAGCTTTCTTT
TRBV10-3,.,.,TRBJ2-1,CAISQTGPSSYNEQFF,TGTGCCATCAGTCAAACAGGGCCTAGCTCCTACAATGAGCAGTTCTTC
TRBV5-6,.,once,TRBJ2-7,CASSLGSVSYEQYF,TGTGCCAGCAGCTTAGGCAGTGTGAGCTACGAGCAGTACTTC
TRBV5-1,.,.,TRBJ1-2,CASSHNSGVGYSGYTF,TGCGCCAGCAGCCACAACAGCGGGGTCGGGTACAGTGGCTACACCTTC
TRBV5-4,.,.,TRBJ2-3,CASSLGAETDTQYF,TGTGCCAGCAGCTTGGGGGCGGAAACAGATACGCAGTATTTT
TRBV3-1/TRBV3-2,TRBD1,.,TRBJ1-2,CASSPSTGFVNYGYTF,TGTGCCAGCAGCCCATCGACAGGGTTTGTGAACTATGGCTACACCTTC
TRBV18,.,.,TRBJ2-5,CASSPPSQETQYF,TGTGCCAGCTCACCACCGAGCCAAGAGACCCAGTACTTC
TRBV2,TRBD2,once,TRBJ2-3,CASQASGTDTQYF,TGTGCCAGCCAGGCTAGCGGGACAGATACGCAGTATTTT
TRBV2,TRBD1,few,TRBJ1-5,CASSEGTGTVAAHF,TGTGCCAGCAGTGAGGGGACAGGGACGGTCGCGGCACATTTT
TRBV12-3/TRBV12-4,.,.,TRBJ2-7,CASSLFYEQYF,TGTGCCAGCAGTTTGTTCTACGAGCAGTACTTC